The sequence of this T cell receptor beta chain was determined in a study of blood T cell repertoires in COVID-19 (dated by TCRdb to between 2020 and 2021). A note on the overall study: Samples covering the acute and convalescent phases of COVID-19 were provided by collaborators in the United States, Italy and Spain. The repertoires were made available in a free public database intended to serve as a resource for research on the immune response to SARS-CoV-2. Deeply sampled blood TCRbeta repertoires from subjects exposed to, actively infected with, or recovered from COVID-19 were included in the dataset. The material from the prospective study consisted of cDNA or gDNA derived from T cells, B-cell-depleted T cells, or PBMCs. Where HLA class I and class II types were available, the types were taken from metadata supplied by the sample provider, not from assay-based typing. Samples came from the ongoing ImmuneRACE study (first 160 participants) plus 1,254 subjects from 6 global collaborators. Nearly every sample came with metadata listing a de-identified subject ID, COVID-19 status, age in years and sex. What the work shows at the level of the full study, not this receptor alone: How much clinical and demographic metadata was included differed by source and by participant, and the metadata was provided uncurated.

The collaborating institutions used their own protocols to collect whole blood in K2EDTA tubes. For TCRbeta analysis, collaborator samples were shipped as frozen whole blood, as isolated PBMCs, or as DNA extracted from either sample type. TCRbeta CDR3 regions were amplified from genomic DNA using the immunoSEQ Assay, a bias-controlled multiplex PCR. On the study's bioinformatics: Nucleated cell counts per sample were estimated from amplification of reference gene primers within the assay. To quantify the absolute abundance of each unique TCRbeta CDR3 rearrangement, sequence reads were collapsed and filtered. Productive Simpson clonality was computed per sample as the square root of Simpson's diversity index over productive rearrangements. Drawn from immuneACCESS, this table holds only the in-frame rearrangements with V and J called that TCRdb kept. Clones are partly lost; checked studies trace under half to an unresolved V gene and leave the rest unexplained. V, J and clone size are taken as reported in that table, and D and trimming were inferred from the DNA itself. Counted in this sample were 100,000 to 150,000 clones; more than 70% of them appeared once. The top ten clonotypes cover around 10% of the sample.

CDR1 and CDR2, looked up from the germline V gene, are SGHTA and FQGTGA. Spanning cysteine to phenylalanine, the CDR3 consists of 13 amino acids. Of all the DNA, just the CDR3 is kept, 39 bases in frame from base 1. Here V drops 2 bases and J drops 8 bases, and the junction holds 5 bases not matched to any gene. This clone appeared a single time. It has no known antigen specificity. No quality values exist for individual bases; no much larger clone is one base distant. Specimen: peripheral blood. This receptor was identified in a man aged 50-60 years with acute or convalescent COVID-19. Recombination linked TRBV7-3 to TRBJ1-2; the central 7 bases match TRBD1. At the DNA level, the sequence is TGTGCCAGCAGCTTAGAAAGGGGGCGAGGCTACACCTTC. It is translated as CASSLERGRGYTF.